This T cell receptor (beta chain) was found in a study of regulatory T cells in long-lasting Graves disease. General study findings and limits: Whereas new patients shared some 970 public clonotypes, persistent patients shared more, at 2,500 to 3,500. Persistent Graves' patients had lower TCR diversity than newly diagnosed ones.

In building TCR beta libraries, iRepertoire HTBI primers were used together with Arm-PCR of CDR3 regions. TCRdb re-derived calls from the multiplex PCR reads in MiXCR, one entry per CDR3 protein. The sample includes roughly 530,000 distinct CDR3 sequences, 15% to 20% of them seen just once. This clonotype came up many times. Its antigen is currently unknown. Time point here: newly diagnosed GD, antithyroid drugs for less than 3 months. From PBMCs, RNA was extracted and then used to make the TCR library. Graves' disease diagnoses followed American Thyroid Association guidelines. The CDR3 loop spans 13 amino acids. Germline V gene data show CDR1 as SNHLY and CDR2 as FYNNEI. The V and J ends lost 6 bases and 8 bases, in that order; junction bases with no gene match: 8. The data were also submitted as part of a second study, on T cells in Graves' hyperthyroidism and ophthalmopathy.

The sample consisted of peripheral blood mononuclear cells (PBMCs), taken at new diagnosis, from a patient treated with antithyroid drugs. The source of this sequence is a woman aged 40 to 65 with Graves disease. The chain uses TRBV2 and TRBJ1-1, with 8 bases aligning to TRBD1. In nucleotides, the CDR3 is TGTGCCAGCAGGCCGGACAGGGAGTCCGAAGCTTTCTTT. Translating gives CASRPDRESEAFF.